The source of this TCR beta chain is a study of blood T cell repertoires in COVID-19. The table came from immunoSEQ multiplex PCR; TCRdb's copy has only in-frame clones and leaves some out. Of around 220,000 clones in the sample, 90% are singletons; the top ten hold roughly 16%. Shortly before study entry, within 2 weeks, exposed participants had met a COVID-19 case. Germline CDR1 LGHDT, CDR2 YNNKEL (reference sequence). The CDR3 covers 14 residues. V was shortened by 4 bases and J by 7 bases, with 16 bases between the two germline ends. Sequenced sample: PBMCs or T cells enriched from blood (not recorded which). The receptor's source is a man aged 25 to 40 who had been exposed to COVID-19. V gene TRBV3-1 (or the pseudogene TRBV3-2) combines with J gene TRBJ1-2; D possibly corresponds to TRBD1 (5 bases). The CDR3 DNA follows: TGTGCCAGCAGCCTTGGGGCTTCGTCGGGTGGCTACACCTTC. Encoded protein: CASSLGASSGGYTF.